This T cell receptor beta chain was sequenced in a study of blood T cell repertoires in COVID-19. The data were produced by immunoSEQ multiplex PCR, yet TCRdb's version contains in-frame clones alone and is incomplete. The sample consists of 70,000 to 95,000 clones, approximately 84% of them appearing once. Germline V gene data show CDR1 as SNHLY and CDR2 as FYNNEI. The trim removed 6 bases at V and 7 bases at J, leaving 3 bases unmatched. This CDR3 is 14 amino acids long. The sequence was obtained from a human donor in a cohort sampled during active COVID-19. The genes are TRBV2 and TRBJ1-6; 10 bases are a match to TRBD1. Sequenced input: peripheral blood. The CDR3 protein is CASRGGQGNSPLHF. CDR3 coding DNA: TGTGCCAGCAGGGGGGGACAGGGGAATTCACCCCTCCACTTT.